The TCR beta chain described here comes from a study of T cells in Graves' hyperthyroidism and ophthalmopathy. Study details: The authors collected peripheral blood at initial diagnosis, before any treatment. Whole-study results and caveats: Among thyroid clonotypes expanded above 0.001, most also appeared in blood. The model made its ophthalmopathy prediction, and onset followed a median approximately 6.5 months later.

Comment on this clonotype: Its antigen is not known.

Amplification targeted TCR beta CDR3 regions from RNA transcripts. The TCR CDR3 first-round RT-PCR relied on the HTBI primer set. In TCRdb, the multiplex PCR reads were re-called with MiXCR into one record per CDR3 protein. The repertoire holds some 400,000 distinct CDR3 sequences, 11% to 15% seen once, with about 11% in the top ten. CDR1 is SGHRS, CDR2 YFSETQ, per germline. V was trimmed by 2 bases and J by 7 bases, leaving 19 bases between them. This CDR3 spans 15 amino acids. Patients having uncontrolled infection, another autoimmune disease, pregnancy or lactation were not included. The TCR sequence derives from a woman aged 55 to 70 with Graves' hyperthyroidism. Input material: blood. The chain recombines TRBV5-1 with TRBJ2-7; TRBD1 or TRBD2 may be the D gene (6 bases each). CDR3 sequence: CASSFRGAGPGEQYF. The DNA for the CDR3 is TGCGCCAGCAGCTTCAGGGGCGCGGGACCTGGGGAGCAGTACTTC. The whole variable domain, remainder taken from reference TRBV5-1 and TRBJ2-7, is KAGVTQTPRYLIKTRGQQVTLSCSPISGHRSVSWYQQTPGQGLQFLFEYFSETQRNKGNFPGRFSGRQFSNSRSEMNVSTLELGDSALYLCASSFRGAGPGEQYFGPGTRLTVT.